This T cell receptor beta chain was documented in a study of cytotoxic CD8 clonotypes in ibrutinib-treated CLL. Regarding the study as a whole: T-cell clonality at baseline went above that of age-matched healthy donors and rose and fell with circulating CD8+ T-cell counts. Sustained-remission patients were sampled at different times than progressing patients were.

T cells were sequenced at a targeted depth of 1 in 200,000 to 1 in 1 million. Measured with immunoSEQ multiplex PCR; TCRdb has only the in-frame clones, and not every one. This table has 110,000 to 150,000 clones, about 80% appearing once. To note about this clone: Its antigen is not known. Within the sample, other DNA sequences also encode this same CDR3.

V gave up 0 bases and J gave up 3 bases, with 6 bases separating them. This CDR3 is 13 amino acids long. Germline loops: CDR1 LGHNA, CDR2 YSLEER. Material: PBMCs, obtained after 12 months of ibrutinib treatment. V is TRBV4-3 and J is TRBJ2-7; D is unresolved. This TCR derives from a human donor with chronic lymphocytic leukemia. The CDR3 DNA reads as TGCGCCAGCAGCCAAGATAGAGACTACGAGCAGTACTTC. It is translated as CASSQDRDYEQYF.